This entry lists 10 T cell receptor beta chains sequenced from one sample in a study of CXCR3-negative and CXCR3-positive naive CD8 T cells. Study results and caveats: Greater hydrophobicity was found in TRB CDR3s of CXCR3-positive naive cells than of CXCR3-negative naive cells.

These receptors are not linked to any known antigen. The authors made the TRB cDNA libraries by 5' RACE using UMI labels. TCRdb reprocessed the 5' RACE reads; each CDR3 protein has one entry and no DNA is given. In all, the sample yields roughly 110,000 distinct CDR3 sequences. The sample consisted of naive CXCR3+ CD8+ T cells from blood. The subset here: CD45RO-CCR7+CD27+CD95- naive CD8+ T cells expressing CXCR3 (TNR3+). The receptors were sampled from a human donor in good health. Some clones in this sample may be carry-over from other donors' samples.

The rearrangement links TRBV6-5 to TRBJ2-1; the D call of TRBD2 rests on TCRdb alone, since no DNA is present to check it. Germline assignment: CDR1 MNHEY and CDR2 SVGAGI. There are 15 residues in the CDR3. CDR3 protein: CASSYSSSGDNEQFF.

This CDR3 is CASSLAEGVLYNEQFF. V and J are TRBV7-8 and TRBJ2-1; TCRdb proposes TRBD1, but this gene call is untestable without DNA. The CDR3 sequence is 16 residues long. Germline CDR1 SGHVS, CDR2 FQNEAQ.

The genes are TRBV7-2 and TRBJ2-1; the D gene TCRdb calls, TRBD1, cannot be checked with no DNA. There are 18 residues in the CDR3. Germline lookup yields CDR1 SGHTA and CDR2 FQGNSA. CDR3: CASSYPIDRGYDYNEQFF.

The rearrangement joins TRBV19 to TRBJ2-7; TCRdb's D gene call, TRBD2, goes unchecked for lack of DNA. CDR1 and CDR2 (germline): LNHDA, SQIVND (reference sequence). This CDR3 has 20 residues. The CDR3 region is CASSTFSGTSGRFPPYEQYF.

The rearrangement uses TRBV29-1 and TRBJ1-2; the D gene TCRdb calls, TRBD1, cannot be checked with no DNA. Per germline, CDR1 SQVTM and CDR2 ANQGSEA. This CDR3 spans 12 amino acids. The CDR3 sequence is CSVETGLGGYTF.

The V call is TRBV5-6, the J call TRBJ2-7; TCRdb picks TRBD2, but there is no DNA to check that call. There are 15 residues in the CDR3. Germline V gives CDR1 SGHDT, CDR2 YYEEEE. CDR3: CASSRGLAGHYEQYF.

This chain uses TRBV4-1 with TRBJ2-1; TCRdb proposes TRBD2, but this gene call is untestable without DNA. The CDR3 totals 16 residues. CDR1 is MGHRA and CDR2 is YSYEKL in the germline V gene. CDR3 sequence reads: CASRQVAGGTYNEQFF.

The chain is built from TRBV13 and TRBJ2-7; the D call of TRBD2 rests on TCRdb alone, since no DNA is present to check it. This CDR3 has 18 amino acids. Germline CDR1 reads PRHDT; CDR2 reads FYEKMQ (reference sequence). The CDR3 sequence is CASSIQAVTSGNPYEQYF. Combining the CDR3 with reference TRBV13 and TRBJ2-7 gives the whole variable domain AAGVIQSPRHLIKEKRETATLKCYPIPRHDTVYWYQQGPGQDPQFLISFYEKMQSDKGSIPDRFSAQQFSDYHSELNMSSLELGDSALYFCASSIQAVTSGNPYEQYFGPGTRLTVT.

V gene TRBV11-2 combines with J gene TRBJ2-5; the TCRdb call, TRBD1, lacks DNA for checking. CDR1 and CDR2 from the germline V gene are SGHAT and FQNNGV. This CDR3 is 17 amino acids long. The CDR3 sequence: CASSLPESGHPWAAQYF.

The V call is TRBV2, the J call TRBJ2-1; TCRdb selects TRBD2, and the lack of DNA leaves this call unchecked. Looked up from germline, CDR1 is SNHLY and CDR2 is FYNNEI. CDR3 size: 19 residues. This chain's CDR3 is CASSQTSGSVRTFSNEQFF.